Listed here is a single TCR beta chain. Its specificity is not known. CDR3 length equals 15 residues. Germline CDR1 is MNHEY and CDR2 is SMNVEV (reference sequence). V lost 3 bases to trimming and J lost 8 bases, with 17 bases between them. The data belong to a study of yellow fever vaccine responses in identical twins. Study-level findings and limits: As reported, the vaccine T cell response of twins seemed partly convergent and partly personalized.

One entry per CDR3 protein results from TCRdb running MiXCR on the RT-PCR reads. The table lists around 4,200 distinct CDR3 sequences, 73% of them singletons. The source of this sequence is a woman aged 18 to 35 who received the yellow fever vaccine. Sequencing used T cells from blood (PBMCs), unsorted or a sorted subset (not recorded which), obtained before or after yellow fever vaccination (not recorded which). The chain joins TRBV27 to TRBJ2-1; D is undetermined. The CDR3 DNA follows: TGTGCCAGCAGTTTGAAAGGCTGGTCCCTTGATGAGCAGTTCTTC. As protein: CASSLKGWSLDEQFF.